Each of the 18 T cell receptor beta chains below was sequenced from the same sample in a study of T-cell reconstitution after alpha-beta-depleted transplantation in children. Researchers prepared the TCRbeta library using unique molecular identifiers, the study reports. TCRdb called the PCR reads again in MiXCR, with one record for every CDR3 protein. Here the sample spans 200,000 to 250,000 distinct CDR3 sequences, approximately 8.9% being singletons. The sample was PBMCs, mostly from graft donor cells, taken 180 days after TCRalphabeta/CD19-depleted stem cell transplant. These receptors were taken from a male patient between 10 and 17 years old who had a stem cell transplant for acute lymphoblastic leukemia, so the T cells may come from the graft donor.

This clonotype was detected many times. V is TRBV3-1 and J is TRBJ2-7; perhaps TRBD2 as D (5 bases). The CDR3 loop spans 13 amino acids. Germline CDR1 is LGHDT and CDR2 is YNNKEL (reference sequence). Deletions cut 3 bases from V and 3 bases from J, with 9 bases between. The DNA of the CDR3 is TGTGCCAGCAGCCAGGACTTCATCTACGAGCAGTACTTC. Translated, it gives CASSQDFIYEQYF.

With regard to this clonotype: This could be a read error, since a much larger clone is one nucleotide away. The chain has TRBV4-1 and TRBJ1-1; 7 bases fit TRBD1. Losses at the gene ends were 3 bases for V and 5 bases for J; bases not matched to a gene: 9. Germline V CDR1 and CDR2: MGHRA, YSYEKL. The CDR3 has 15 amino acids. The CDR3 region has the DNA TGCGCCAGCAGCCATCCCAGGGGGAAGGTGACTGAAGCTTTCTTT. Protein product: CASSHPRGKVTEAFF.

This clonotype was recorded at least ten times. V and J are TRBV20-1 and TRBJ2-1; unclear D gene. V was cut by 3 bases and J by 4 bases, with 16 bases left in between. Germline-derived CDR1 and CDR2 are DFQATT and SNEGSKA (reference sequence). The CDR3 covers 15 residues. CDR3: CSARWFRSLYNEQFF. In DNA, the CDR3 is TGCAGTGCTAGGTGGTTTCGGTCCCTTTACAATGAGCAGTTCTTC.

This clonotype was detected ten times or more. V gene TRBV9 combines with J gene TRBJ1-6; 10 positions match TRBD1. CDR3 size: 14 residues. Germline assignment: CDR1 SGDLS and CDR2 YYNGEE. Trimming took 2 bases from V and 8 from J; bases not matched to a gene: 1. CDR3 residues: CASSVGTGDSPLHF. CDR3 sequence (DNA): TGTGCCAGCAGCGTGGGGACAGGGGATTCACCCCTCCACTTT.

This clonotype was seen at least ten times. CDR3 amino acids: CASSEPISSGGSYNEQFF. The CDR3 bases are TGTGCCAGCAGTGAGCCGATATCTAGCGGAGGCTCCTACAATGAGCAGTTCTTC. This chain uses TRBV25-1 with TRBJ2-1; 7 bases agree with TRBD2. V dropped 3 bases and J dropped 0; count of bases not matched to a gene: 11. The CDR3 spans 18 residues. Germline V CDR1 and CDR2: MGHDK, SYGVNS.

This clonotype was detected many times. This chain joins TRBV10-2 and TRBJ2-7, with TRBD1 matching 9 bases. The CDR3 contains 16 residues. The junction had 8 bases not matched to a gene; V was cut back by 2 bases and J by 3 bases. The germline CDR1 and CDR2 sequences are WSHSY and SAAADI. The CDR3 DNA sequence: TGCGCCAGCAGTGAGACATATCCGGGACAGGGCTACGAGCAGTACTTC. Translated: CASSETYPGQGYEQYF.

Ten or more counts support this clonotype. The genes are TRBV9 and TRBJ2-1; D unresolved. The CDR3 runs 13 residues. Germline V gene data show CDR1 as SGDLS and CDR2 as YYNGEE. Trimming pared 0 bases from V and 9 bases from J, leaving 10 bases between. The CDR3 sequence is CASSVAVLGEQFF. The CDR3 region has the DNA TGTGCCAGCAGCGTAGCAGTACTTGGTGAGCAGTTCTTC.

This clonotype was observed many times. The rearrangement joins TRBV12-3 or TRBV12-4 to TRBJ2-7, with 7 bases identical to TRBD2. The CDR3 has 15 amino acids. V was pared by 6 bases and J by 0 bases, with 8 bases of the junction left unmatched. The chain's CDR3 is CASSKAGSSSYEQYF. CDR3 in DNA: TGTGCCAGCAGCAAAGCGGGATCGAGCTCCTACGAGCAGTACTTC.

This clonotype has ten or more counts. J is TRBJ1-2 and V is TRBV5-1; the match to TRBD1 covers 8 bases. The CDR3 runs to 14 residues. V shed 1 base, J shed 8 bases, and the junction held 7 bases outside the gene matches. CDR1 is SGHRS, CDR2 YFSETQ, per germline. CDR3 sequence (DNA): TGCGCCAGCAGCTTGCCAGGGGGCCCGGACGGCTACACCTTC. Translating it yields CASSLPGGPDGYTF.

This clonotype was seen a few times. CDR3 amino acids: CASSPGGYAPRGRANTGELFF. Here the CDR3 DNA reads TGTGCCAGCAGCCCCGGGGGTTACGCACCCCGGGGGAGGGCGAACACCGGGGAGCTGTTTTTT. The chain joins TRBV11-2 to TRBJ2-2, with TRBD2 identical over 7 bases. Germline V gives CDR1 SGHAT, CDR2 FQNNGV. The CDR3 is 21 residues long. V trimming: 5 bases; J trimming: 0 bases; junction bases outside the gene matches: 21.

This clonotype was recorded a few times. This chain links TRBV3-1 with TRBJ2-7, with unresolved D. The CDR3 loop spans 14 amino acids. Trimming removed 7 bases at V and 1 base at J, with 14 bases between. Germline assignment: CDR1 LGHDT and CDR2 YNNKEL (reference sequence). CDR3: CASTPAVGSYEQYF. The CDR3 nucleotides read TGTGCCAGCACTCCGGCTGTTGGTTCCTACGAGCAGTACTTC.

The table lists this clonotype with many counts. The V call is TRBV5-1, the J call TRBJ2-2; D gene unclear. The germline V and J ends were trimmed by 3 bases and 2 bases, with 5 bases remaining between them. The CDR3 runs 13 residues. Germline CDR1 reads SGHRS; CDR2 reads YFSETQ. Written as DNA, the CDR3 is TGCGCCAGCAGCTCCTCCAACACCGGGGAGCTGTTTTTT. Protein: CASSSSNTGELFF.

This clonotype occurred many times. V is TRBV5-1 and J is TRBJ2-2; the match to TRBD2 covers 10 bases. The CDR3 sequence is 16 residues long. Germline assignment: CDR1 SGHRS and CDR2 YFSETQ. With 1 base clipped from V and 1 base from J, the junction kept 1 base outside the gene matches. The CDR3 sequence is CASSLRTSGNTGELFF. DNA for the CDR3: TGCGCCAGCAGCTTGAGGACTAGCGGGAACACCGGGGAGCTGTTTTTT.

This clonotype showed up many times. The rearrangement links TRBV7-2 to TRBJ2-1; 8 positions match TRBD2. The CDR3 spans 14 residues. Germline CDR1 SGHTA, CDR2 FQGNSA. J lost 8 bases, V lost 0 bases, and 3 bases had no gene match. The CDR3 spells CASSLAGLVYEQFF. Here the CDR3 DNA reads TGTGCCAGCAGCTTAGCGGGACTAGTCTATGAGCAGTTCTTC. The entire variable domain, with the rest obtained from reference TRBV7-2 and TRBJ2-1, is as follows: GAGVSQSPSNKVTEKGKDVELRCDPISGHTALYWYRQSLGQGLEFLIYFQGNSAPDKSGLPSDRFSAERTGGSVSTLTIQRTQQEDSAVYLCASSLAGLVYEQFFGPGTRLTVL.

This clonotype was counted at least ten times. The chain is built from TRBV18 and TRBJ1-1; unclear D gene. Trimming left V 6 bases short and J 0 bases short, with 5 bases between. CDR1 is KGHSH, CDR2 LQKENI, per germline. The CDR3 loop spans 12 amino acids. Here the CDR3 DNA reads TGTGCCAGCTCGCCGATGAACACTGAAGCTTTCTTT. Encoded protein: CASSPMNTEAFF.

As regards this clonotype: A much larger clone sits a single nucleotide away, making a read error possible. Here the CDR3 reads CSARDIGGAEELYF. The CDR3 DNA reads as TGCAGTGCTAGAGATATAGGGGGCGCGGAAGAGCTGTACTTC. This chain uses TRBV20-1 with TRBJ2-7; TRBD1 agrees at 7 bases. From germline, CDR1 is DFQATT and CDR2 SNEGSKA (reference sequence). This CDR3 has 14 residues.

V is TRBV6-2 or TRBV6-3 and J is TRBJ2-6; D is unresolved. Germline CDR1 and CDR2: MNHEY and SVGEGT. The CDR3 covers 15 residues. Trimming stripped 4 bases from V and 0 bases from J, with 7 bases between. The CDR3 DNA reads TGTGCCAGCAGTTTCTCGTCCTCTGGGGCCAACGTCCTGACTTTC. Protein: CASSFSSSGANVLTF.

This clonotype was found many times. The chain joins TRBV11-2 to TRBJ2-5; TRBD1 matches 8 bases. Unmatched junction bases numbered 8, after V lost 3 bases and J lost 5 bases. Germline CDR1 is SGHAT and CDR2 is FQNNGV. This CDR3 spans 15 amino acids. The CDR3 region has the DNA TGTGCCAGCAGCTTCCGGCCGGACAGGGTTGAGACCCAGTACTTC. This encodes CASSFRPDRVETQYF.